This T cell receptor (beta chain) was sequenced in a study of blood T cell repertoires in COVID-19. Overall study context: The United States, Italy and Spain provided the acute and convalescent COVID-19 samples. The cDNA or gDNA used as material had been derived from T cells, B-cell-depleted T cells, or PBMCs.

Per the germline V gene, CDR1 is MNHEY and CDR2 is SMNVEV (reference sequence). The CDR3 runs 16 residues. The ends were cut back, 5 bases at V and 2 bases at J, with 16 bases in the middle. Method: immunoSEQ multiplex PCR; TCRdb's copy keeps in-frame clones and lacks some. Among 62,000 or so clones, approximately 86% were seen once, and the ten largest hold 1.4% to 1.5%. Material for sequencing was peripheral blood. The V and J genes are TRBV27 and TRBJ1-5; D unclear. This TCR derives from a woman aged 55-70 years with acute or convalescent COVID-19. In DNA, the CDR3 is TGTGCCAGCAGTCCCCTCGTGAGTGCCGGCAATCAGCCCCAGCATTTT. It yields the protein CASSPLVSAGNQPQHF.